The source of this TCR beta chain is a study of OX40 agonist ivuxolimab in advanced cancers. Looking at the study overall: Ivuxolimab was a fully human IgG2 agonistic monoclonal antibody targeting the costimulatory receptor OX40 (CD134). Intravenous ivuxolimab was administered to patients every 2 weeks at six dose levels: 0.01, 0.1, 0.3, 1.5, 3 and 10 mg/kg. Of the 50 to 55 dose-escalation patients, hepatocellular carcinoma was present in around 20, melanoma in roughly 15, renal cell carcinoma in 9 and head and neck cancer in 9. In the dose-escalation cohort, 65% to 85% of patients were male, and the mean age was 60 years with a range of 23 to 79. Patients were allowed to have had prior anti-PD-1, anti-PD-L1 or anti-CTLA-4 therapy, and approximately 39% of the dose-escalation patients had been treated with checkpoint inhibitors. Partial responses were achieved by three dose-escalation patients, of whom one had hepatocellular carcinoma and two had cutaneous melanoma. The point of sequencing TCRbeta in the periphery was to test whether ivuxolimab changed TCR sequence diversity and drove clonal T-cell expansion. The monotherapy dose-escalation portion (N ≈ 52 patients) of the phase I ivuxolimab trial is reported in the paper. Study-level results and caveats: After ivuxolimab, more expanded clones were found on average in CD8+ T cells than in CD4+ T cells. Antigen specificity was not determined for the clonally expanded peripheral T cells. In the 0.1-3.0 mg/kg groups, partial responders were among the patients with the lowest normalized peripheral clonal expansion, particularly in CD8+ T cells. Low levels of normalized T-cell clonal expansion were also shown by some nonresponding patients. At doses from 0.1 to 3.0 mg/kg, clonal expansion was seen in both CD4+ and CD8+ blood T cells between baseline and week 6.

The trial excluded patients who had a history of autoimmune disease or were on systemic immunosuppression. Peripheral blood for TCR sequencing was collected from all dose cohorts at baseline, on cycle 4 day 1, and on cycle 7 day 1. The samples were taken from a phase I, first-in-human, multicenter, open-label dose-escalation trial of ivuxolimab. Adults with locally advanced or metastatic melanoma, renal cell carcinoma, hepatocellular carcinoma or head and neck squamous cell carcinoma were enrolled in the trial. Before TCR sequencing, CD4+ T cells and CD8+ T cells were sorted from peripheral blood as separate populations. As encoded in the germline V gene, CDR1 is SNHLY while CDR2 is FYNNEI. Trimming removed 5 bases from V and 1 base from J, leaving 8 bases between the germline ends. From cysteine to phenylalanine, the CDR3 is 14 amino acids long. Only the CDR3 DNA stays, 42 bases, in frame from base 1.

With respect to this clone: Its target antigen remains unknown. Within one base of it there is no much larger clone, and no base qualities were kept.

Genomic DNA was extracted from sorted cells for sequencing of the TCRbeta CDR3 region. The immunoSEQ Assay was used to sequence the TCRbeta CDR3 regions. This is the immuneACCESS table as TCRdb keeps it, with only in-frame sequences that have V and J called. A part of the clones is gone; compared with another copy, unresolved V genes explain less than half, and the rest is unexplained. Here the sample has just under 20,000 clones; just under 75% occur a single time. The ten largest account for about 33% of the sample. This chain is built from TRBV2 and TRBJ2-2; perhaps TRBD1 is the D gene, with 6 bases matching. The clonotype was recovered from an adult with an advanced solid tumor such as melanoma, head and neck, liver or kidney cancer. The material was CD4+ or CD8+ T cells sorted from blood, obtained in a trial of the OX40 agonist ivuxolimab. CDR3 reads: CASSLDRNTGELFF. The DNA is as follows: TGTGCCAGCAGTTTGGACAGGAACACCGGGGAGCTGTTTTTT.